This entry lists 28 T cell receptor beta chains sequenced from one sample in a study of blood T cell repertoires in COVID-19. TCRdb's copy holds only in-frame clones and misses some; the assay was immunoSEQ multiplex PCR. The data show around 72,000 clones, approximately 83% seen once. The sequencing sample was made of peripheral blood. These receptor sequences come from a woman aged 60-75 years with acute or convalescent COVID-19.

This chain joins TRBV10-3 and TRBJ2-2; a possible D gene is TRBD2 (7 bases). The CDR3 is 17 amino acids. The germline CDR1 and CDR2 sequences are ENHRY and SYGVKD. V was clipped by 0 bases and J by 1 base, with 12 bases between them. CDR3: CAISESGAGQNTGELFF. CDR3 DNA sequence: TGTGCCATCAGTGAGTCGGGAGCGGGACAGAACACCGGGGAGCTGTTTTTT.

This rearrangement joins TRBV5-6 to TRBJ1-2; D possibly corresponds to TRBD1 (6 bases). CDR3 size: 14 residues. The germline V and J ends were trimmed by 1 base and 8 bases, with 15 bases remaining between them. The germline V gene has CDR1 SGHDT and CDR2 YYEEEE. CDR3 region: CASSLQGLTSGYTF. CDR3 nucleotides: TGTGCCAGCAGCTTGCAGGGGTTGACGTCCGGCTACACCTTC. Combining the CDR3 with reference TRBV5-6 and TRBJ1-2 gives the whole variable domain DAGVTQSPTHLIKTRGQQVTLRCSPKSGHDTVSWYQQALGQGPQFIFQYYEEEERQRGNFPDRFSGHQFPNYSSELNVNALLLGDSALYLCASSLQGLTSGYTFGSGTRLTVV.

The chain links TRBV6-5 to TRBJ2-2; D may be TRBD1 (5 bases). Germline loops: CDR1 MNHEY, CDR2 SVGAGI. V lost 0 bases, J lost 3 bases, and 11 bases lay in between. There are 16 residues in the CDR3. For the CDR3, the DNA is TGTGCCAGCAGTTACTCGCTGACAGCCGACACCGGGGAGCTGTTTTTT. It codes for CASSYSLTADTGELFF.

V usage is TRBV5-1 and J usage is TRBJ1-1, with D perhaps matching TRBD1 (5 bases). V was pared by 0 bases and J by 1 base, with 10 bases between. The germline CDR1 and CDR2 sequences are SGHRS and YFSETQ. This CDR3 is built from 15 residues. This chain's CDR3 is CASSLDSQGNTEAFF. The CDR3 DNA reads TGCGCCAGCAGCTTGGACAGCCAGGGGAACACTGAAGCTTTCTTT.

V gene TRBV30 combines with J gene TRBJ2-3, with D perhaps matching TRBD1 (5 bases). Germline loops: CDR1 GTSNPN, CDR2 SVGIG (reference sequence). Trimming left V 3 bases short and J 10 bases short, with 20 bases between. The CDR3 sequence is 14 residues long. CDR3 sequence: CAWRQGISQGAQYF. DNA for the CDR3: TGTGCCTGGAGGCAGGGTATCTCTCAAGGGGCGCAGTATTTT.

The V gene is TRBV7-9, the J gene TRBJ2-2; 7 nucleotides match TRBD1. The V gene's germline CDR1 is SEHNR and CDR2 FQNEAQ (reference sequence). This CDR3 is built from 16 residues. Trimming at V came to 4 bases and at J to 7 bases, leaving 12 bases not matched to a gene. The CDR3 nucleotides read TGTGCCAGCAGCTCCCTCGAACGACAGGGCCACGGGGAGCTGTTTTTT. It is translated as CASSSLERQGHGELFF.

This clone appeared a few times. The rearrangement joins TRBV5-1 to TRBJ1-2; TRBD1 aligns across 8 bases. Trimming removed 4 bases from V and 4 bases from J; junction bases left unmatched: 12. Germline V CDR1 and CDR2: SGHRS, YFSETQ. The CDR3 covers 16 residues. The CDR3 DNA reads as TGCGCCAGCAGCCAAACCGGACAGGGCCCTCTCTATGGCTACACCTTC. Translated, it gives CASSQTGQGPLYGYTF.

The chain couples TRBV5-3 to TRBJ1-2; D remains unclear. TRBV5-3 is reported as an ORF; its role is uncertain. Trimming removed 0 bases at V and 8 bases at J, with 17 bases between. This CDR3 has 15 residues. CDR3 residues: CARSLGEEVRGGYTF. For the CDR3, the DNA is TGTGCCAGAAGCTTGGGGGAAGAGGTGCGAGGGGGCTACACCTTC.

This CDR3 is CASSAPGQTSNQPQHF. Here the CDR3 DNA reads TGTGCCAGCAGTGCCCCGGGACAGACTAGCAATCAGCCCCAGCATTTT. V usage is TRBV6-1 and J usage is TRBJ1-5; 7 positions agree with TRBD1. Germline V lookup: CDR1 MNHNS, CDR2 SASEGT. J gave up 0 bases and V 4 bases, and 6 bases lay outside the gene matches. The CDR3 consists of 16 residues.

J is TRBJ1-3 and V is TRBV11-2; 9 bases align to TRBD1. J gave up 1 base and V 5 bases, and 9 bases lay outside the gene matches. CDR3 size: 17 residues. CDR1 SGHAT and CDR2 FQNNGV come from the germline V gene. CDR3 protein: CASSPRGQGSSGNTIYF. Written as DNA, the CDR3 is TGTGCCAGCAGCCCGCGGGGACAGGGTTCTTCTGGAAACACCATATATTTT. Supplemented by reference TRBV11-2 and TRBJ1-3, the full variable domain reads EAGVAQSPRYKIIEKRQSVAFWCNPISGHATLYWYQQILGQGPKLLIQFQNNGVVDDSQLPKDRFSAERLKGVDSTLKIQPAKLEDSAVYLCASSPRGQGSSGNTIYFGEGSWLTVV.

The J gene is TRBJ1-3, the V gene TRBV5-1; tentatively, D is TRBD1 (6 bases). Trimming cost V 0 bases and J 0 bases, with 13 bases left between them. Germline V gene data show CDR1 as SGHRS and CDR2 as YFSETQ. This CDR3 spans 17 amino acids. This CDR3 reads CASSLGSGRGSGNTIYF. CDR3 DNA: TGCGCCAGCAGCTTGGGTTCGGGCAGGGGCTCTGGAAACACCATATATTTT.

The chain couples TRBV5-1 to TRBJ2-1; 11 positions agree with TRBD2. CDR1 SGHRS and CDR2 YFSETQ come from the germline V gene. The CDR3 loop spans 15 amino acids. Germline trimming cut 0 bases from V and 10 bases from J; bases unmatched to any gene: 6. As DNA, the CDR3 is TGCGCCAGCAGCTTGGAGCTAGCGGGGGGCGGGGAGCAGTTCTTC. Translation gives CASSLELAGGGEQFF.

This clone has a single count. The genes are TRBV7-9 and TRBJ2-7; a possible D gene is TRBD1 (6 bases). CDR3 size: 19 residues. Looked up from germline, CDR1 is SEHNR and CDR2 is FQNEAQ (reference sequence). The V and J ends lost 5 bases and 6 bases respectively, with 32 bases between them. The DNA of the CDR3 is TGTGCCAGCAGCCGTCTCGGCTACAGGGTGGGGGTTGAGACGGGCGAGCAGTACTTC. This gives the protein CASSRLGYRVGVETGEQYF.

The chain links TRBV7-9 to TRBJ1-2; the match to TRBD1 covers 12 bases. Germline V gene lookup returns CDR1 SEHNR and CDR2 FQNEAQ (reference sequence). V lost 5 bases, J lost 8 bases, and 9 bases stayed unmatched. The CDR3 length is 15 residues. DNA of the CDR3: TGTGCCAGCAGCCCTCCGGGACAGGGGGCACAAGGCTACACCTTC. Protein product: CASSPPGQGAQGYTF.

The chain uses TRBV5-1 and TRBJ2-3; 7 bases map to TRBD2. The germline gives CDR1 SGHRS, CDR2 YFSETQ. The CDR3 contains 16 residues. V dropped 0 bases and J dropped 3; count of bases not matched to a gene: 7. The CDR3 here is CASSLALLRGTDTQYF. Here the CDR3 DNA reads TGCGCCAGCAGCTTGGCCCTCTTGCGGGGGACAGATACGCAGTATTTT.

V is TRBV10-3 and J is TRBJ2-7; D perhaps matches TRBD1 (6 bases). Germline values: CDR1 ENHRY, CDR2 SYGVKD. V was clipped by 0 bases and J by 8 bases, with 14 bases between them. The CDR3 sequence is 14 residues long. The CDR3 reads CAISESGAIPQQYF. CDR3 nucleotide sequence: TGTGCCATCAGTGAGTCGGGGGCTATACCGCAGCAGTACTTC.

The V call is TRBV27, the J call TRBJ2-1; TRBD2 aligns across 11 bases. V lost 6 bases to trimming and J lost 7 bases; unmatched junction nucleotides: 5. This CDR3 has 14 residues. Germline V gene sequence: CDR1 MNHEY, CDR2 SMNVEV (reference sequence). In nucleotides, the CDR3 is TGTGCCAGCAGCTTAGCGGGGGGGCCAAATGAGCAGTTCTTC. Its translation is CASSLAGGPNEQFF.

The chain recombines TRBV10-3 with TRBJ1-3, with 7 bases that match TRBD1. CDR1 and CDR2 (germline): ENHRY, SYGVKD. The ends lost 7 bases at V and 4 bases at J; junction bases unmatched: 4. This CDR3 region has 13 residues. The CDR3 DNA is TGTGCCATCACTAGGGGGCAAGGAAACACCATATATTTT. Translating gives CAITRGQGNTIYF.

The chain links TRBV5-4 to TRBJ1-2; the D is unclear. Germline values: CDR1 SGHNT, CDR2 YYREEE (reference sequence). There are 13 residues in the CDR3. V lost 3 bases and J lost 4, with 10 bases in between. This chain's CDR3 is CASSSGDSYGYTF. The DNA for the CDR3 is TGTGCCAGCAGCTCGGGAGACTCCTATGGCTACACCTTC.

The gene calls are TRBV27 and TRBJ2-7, with D maybe TRBD1 (5 bases). V lost 5 bases and J 0 bases, leaving 8 bases between the germline ends. The CDR3 extends over 13 amino acids. Per the germline V gene, CDR1 is MNHEY and CDR2 is SMNVEV (reference sequence). Written as DNA, the CDR3 is TGTGCCAGCAGTAAGGGGCACTCCTACGAGCAGTACTTC. This encodes CASSKGHSYEQYF.

This sequence joins TRBV4-2 and TRBJ1-3, with 12 nucleotides matching TRBD1. CDR1 is LGHNA, CDR2 YNFKEQ, per germline. The CDR3 runs to 18 residues. V dropped 0 bases and J dropped 4; count of bases not matched to a gene: 7. The chain's CDR3 is CASSQEGTGGAGGNTIYF. CDR3 nucleotide sequence: TGTGCCAGCAGCCAAGAGGGGACAGGGGGCGCGGGAGGAAACACCATATATTTT.

The J gene is TRBJ1-1, the V gene TRBV12-3 or TRBV12-4, with D uncertain. With 7 bases removed from V and 4 bases from J, the gap between germline ends came to 10 bases. This CDR3 has 12 amino acids. The CDR3 bases are TGTGCCAGCACCCCCTTCGGCACTGAAGCTTTCTTT. It codes for CASTPFGTEAFF.

This clone was observed a single time. The chain joins TRBV14 to TRBJ1-1; D is unresolved. Between the trimmed V and J ends, which lost 2 bases and 4 bases, there was a span of 8 bases. CDR1 and CDR2 (germline): SGHDN, FVKESK. The CDR3 is 13 amino acids. The CDR3 here is CASSQLVSTEAFF. The CDR3 bases are TGTGCCAGCAGCCAACTAGTTAGCACTGAAGCTTTCTTT. Full variable domain (missing parts from reference TRBV14 and TRBJ1-1): EAGVTQFPSHSVIEKGQTVTLRCDPISGHDNLYWYRRVMGKEIKFLLHFVKESKQDESGMPNNRFLAERTGGTYSTLKVQPAELEDSGVYFCASSQLVSTEAFFGQGTRLTVV.

The CDR3 loop reads CASSPRGRQGGKTSGANVLTF. Written as DNA, the CDR3 is TGTGCCAGCTCACCCCGGGGCCGACAGGGAGGCAAAACCTCTGGGGCCAACGTCCTGACTTTC. The chain employs TRBV18 and TRBJ2-6, with D possibly being TRBD1 (7 bases). The V end lost 3 bases, the J end lost 0 bases, and 24 bases lay between the germline ends. The CDR3 runs 21 residues. CDR1 is KGHSH, CDR2 LQKENI, per germline.

For this clone: This sample also contains other DNA sequences that code for the same CDR3. The V and J genes are TRBV12-3 or TRBV12-4 and TRBJ1-2; possible D gene TRBD1, 6 bases. V was shortened by 3 bases and J by 4 bases, with 6 bases between the two germline ends. The CDR3 loop spans 12 amino acids. The CDR3 loop reads CASSLTGYGYTF. The DNA for the CDR3 is TGTGCCAGCAGTTTGACAGGCTATGGCTACACCTTC.

The rearrangement links TRBV4-2 to TRBJ1-2; 7 bases match TRBD1. The V gene end was trimmed by 0 bases and the J gene end by 1 base; junction bases not matched to a gene: 2. The CDR3 totals 15 residues. Germline loops: CDR1 LGHNA, CDR2 YNFKEQ. This chain's CDR3 is CASSQEGDSNYGYTF. The CDR3 bases are TGTGCCAGCAGCCAAGAGGGGGACAGTAACTATGGCTACACCTTC.

This chain links TRBV12-5 with TRBJ2-1; TRBD1 might be the D (5 bases). The germline V gene has CDR1 LGHNT and CDR2 FRNRAP. The length of the CDR3 is 17 residues. V shed 0 bases and J shed 5 bases, with 17 bases lying between them. The CDR3 coding sequence is TGTGCTAGTGGTTTGGTATCGGGCAGGGTTAGGCACAATGAGCAGTTCTTC. Protein: CASGLVSGRVRHNEQFF.

The J gene is TRBJ1-5, the V gene TRBV6-1, with D possibly matching TRBD1 (5 bases). Per the germline V gene, CDR1 is MNHNS and CDR2 is SASEGT. Trimming pared 0 bases from V and 5 bases from J, leaving 11 bases between. The CDR3 spans 15 residues. CDR3 protein: CASSEARGGYQPQHF. The CDR3 bases are TGTGCCAGCAGTGAAGCGCGCGGGGGATATCAGCCCCAGCATTTT.